The sequence of this T cell receptor (beta chain) was determined in a study of T cells after posttransplantation cyclophosphamide. General study points: After PTCy, TRB diversity resembled that of CNI/methotrexate controls. Later blood repertoires were often dominated by clones from the donor CD8+ memory compartment.

Remarks on this clone: No antigen is known for it.

Some clones are missing from TCRdb's copy, which holds only in-frame ones; the method was immunoSEQ multiplex PCR. Of roughly 70,000 clones in the sample, about 94% were seen once. The related graft donor's blood sample was taken on the day of bone marrow donation. The TCR sequence derives from a young woman in good health and a related stem cell transplant donor. Sequences were obtained from PBMCs.

CDR3 amino acids: CASRKGNTGELFF. The CDR3 region has the DNA TGCGCCAGCAGAAAGGGGAACACCGGGGAGCTGTTTTTT. V usage is TRBV5-1 and J usage is TRBJ2-2; D uncertain. Germline CDR1 and CDR2: SGHRS and YFSETQ. The CDR3 consists of 13 residues. V lost 5 bases, J lost 1 base, and 6 bases lay in between.